The clone carrying this T cell receptor (beta chain) showed up many times. Using RNA transcripts, the TCR beta CDR3 regions were amplified. An initial RT-PCR round employing HTBI primers preceded a second-round multiplex PCR. Using its own MiXCR run on the multiplex PCR reads, TCRdb lists one record per CDR3 protein. Of around 1.1 million distinct CDR3 sequences listed, roughly 35% are singletons. The data were taken from a study of Graves' ophthalmopathy and Graves' hyperthyroidism. V shed 2 bases and J shed 0 bases, with 10 bases lying between them. The CDR3 contains 15 residues. Looked up from germline, CDR1 is SEHNR and CDR2 is FQNEAQ (reference sequence).

The chain combines TRBV7-9 with TRBJ2-5, with a possible D match to TRBD1 (5 bases). What was sequenced was peripheral blood or thyroid tissue (not recorded which). The sequence was obtained from an adult man with Graves' hyperthyroidism. CDR3: CASSLLRQHQETQYF. For the CDR3, the DNA is TGTGCCAGCAGCTTACTCAGACAGCACCAAGAGACCCAGTACTTC.